Listed below are T cell receptor beta chains from one sample, sequenced in a study of blood T cell repertoires in COVID-19. Generated by immunoSEQ multiplex PCR, the TCRdb table keeps only in-frame clones and is missing some. The data contain over 100,000 clones, under 90% of them seen just once; the ten biggest clones take up 8.4%. The specimen sequenced was peripheral blood. The origin of the receptors is a woman in her sixties with active or convalescent COVID-19. Each CDR3 is given with its conserved first and last residue. A D gene is named only where the DNA matches it firmly. For some rows the clone size is stated as once, few or many, or as a class when expanded; others skip it.

size: .
V: TRBV24-1
J: TRBJ1-2
D: .
DNA: TGTGCCACCAGTGATCCAGCCAAGCTAGGCGACTACACCTTC
CDR3: CATSDPAKLGDYTF

size: .
V: TRBV10-3
J: TRBJ1-2
D: TRBD1
DNA: TGTGCCATCAGTCGGGATGGACAGGTTGGCGGCTACACCTTC
CDR3: CAISRDGQVGGYTF

size: .
V: TRBV28
J: TRBJ1-2
D: .
DNA: TGTGCCAGCAGTAACCTGGGAGCGATAGGCTACACCTTC
CDR3: CASSNLGAIGYTF

size: once
V: TRBV6-2/TRBV6-3
J: TRBJ1-3
D: .
DNA: TGTGCCAGCAGCCCCCATGGAAACACCATATATTTT
CDR3: CASSPHGNTIYF

size: .
V: TRBV6-2/TRBV6-3
J: TRBJ1-5
D: .
DNA: TGTGCCAGCAGTTACCCGTTGGGAGGGCCCCCCAATCAGCCCCAGCATTTT
CDR3: CASSYPLGGPPNQPQHF

size: .
V: TRBV2
J: TRBJ2-7
D: TRBD2
DNA: TGTGCCAGCGCCGGGACTAATTACGAGCAGTACTTC
CDR3: CASAGTNYEQYF

size: .
V: TRBV10-3
J: TRBJ2-1
D: TRBD2
DNA: TGTGCCATCAGGGGACTAGCGGGGGGAATTCCCTCCTACAATGAGCAGTTCTTC
CDR3: CAIRGLAGGIPSYNEQFF

size: .
V: TRBV27
J: TRBJ1-6
D: .
DNA: TGTGCCAGCAGTTTATTGGCAGGGGTAAATTCACCCCTCCACTTT
CDR3: CASSLLAGVNSPLHF

size: .
V: TRBV15
J: TRBJ2-2
D: TRBD2
DNA: TGTGCCACCAGCAGAGATATAACTAGCGGGATTATCGGGGAGCTGTTTTTT
CDR3: CATSRDITSGIIGELFF

size: .
V: TRBV28
J: TRBJ1-2
D: .
DNA: TGTGCCAGCAGTTTATCCCAATTGGACATATCAGGCTACACCTTC
CDR3: CASSLSQLDISGYTF

size: few
V: TRBV7-2
J: TRBJ2-7
D: .
DNA: TGTGCCAGCAGCTTATGGGATAGCGGCTACGAGCAGTACTTC
CDR3: CASSLWDSGYEQYF

size: once
V: TRBV6-6
J: TRBJ2-3
D: .
DNA: TGTGCCAGCAGTTATTCCTTGGCAGGGACAGATACGCAGTATTTT
CDR3: CASSYSLAGTDTQYF

size: .
V: TRBV5-5
J: TRBJ2-7
D: TRBD1
DNA: TGTGCCAGCAGCTTGGGTTGGGGGACAGGGACGAGGGAGCAGTACTTC
CDR3: CASSLGWGTGTREQYF

size: .
V: TRBV5-6
J: TRBJ1-1
D: TRBD1
DNA: TGTGCCAGCAGCGGGTCACAGGGGGCCGGCACTGAAGCTTTCTTT
CDR3: CASSGSQGAGTEAFF

size: few
V: TRBV10-3
J: TRBJ1-5
D: TRBD1
DNA: TGTGCCATCAGAAGGGACAGTAACCAGCCCCAGCATTTT
CDR3: CAIRRDSNQPQHF

size: .
V: TRBV28
J: TRBJ1-5
D: .
DNA: TGTGCCAGCAGTTTCCCAGGGAGCAATCAGCCCCAGCATTTT
CDR3: CASSFPGSNQPQHF

size: .
V: TRBV18
J: TRBJ2-3
D: .
DNA: TGTGCCAGCTCACCACAGACTAGCACAGATACGCAGTATTTT
CDR3: CASSPQTSTDTQYF

size: .
V: TRBV19
J: TRBJ2-1
D: .
DNA: TGTGCCAGTAGTATTGTGACAGGCCCTGGGGGCAATGAGCAGTTCTTC
CDR3: CASSIVTGPGGNEQFF

size: few
V: TRBV5-4
J: TRBJ1-2
D: .
DNA: TGTGCCAGCAGCCCCGGTGAAGACTTGGGGGCTGGCGGCTACACCTTC
CDR3: CASSPGEDLGAGGYTF

size: .
V: TRBV11-2
J: TRBJ1-1
D: .
DNA: TGTGCCAGCAGCTTAGGTTTACAGAACACTGAAGCTTTCTTT
CDR3: CASSLGLQNTEAFF

size: .
V: TRBV7-2
J: TRBJ1-2
D: TRBD1
DNA: TGTGCCAGCAGCGCCAGGGGACAGACGGCTGGCTACACCTTC
CDR3: CASSARGQTAGYTF

size: .
V: TRBV19
J: TRBJ1-2
D: TRBD1
DNA: TGTGCCAGTAGTATCACAGGGGCTAACTATGGCTACACCTTC
CDR3: CASSITGANYGYTF